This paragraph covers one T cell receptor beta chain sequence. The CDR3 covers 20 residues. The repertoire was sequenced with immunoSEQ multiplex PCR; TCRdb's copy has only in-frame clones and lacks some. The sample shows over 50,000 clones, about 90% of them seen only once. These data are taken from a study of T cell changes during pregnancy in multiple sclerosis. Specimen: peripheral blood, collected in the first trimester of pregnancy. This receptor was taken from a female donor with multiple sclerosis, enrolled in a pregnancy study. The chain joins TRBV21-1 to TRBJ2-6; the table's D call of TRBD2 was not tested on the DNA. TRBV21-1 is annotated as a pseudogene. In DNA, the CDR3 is TGTGCCAGCAGCAAAAGATGTGCCGCTTTTGTTACGGGGGGGGCCAACGTCCTGACTTTC. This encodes CASSKRCAAFVTGGANVLTF.